The rows below give T cell receptor beta chains drawn from one sample of a study of blood T cell repertoires in COVID-19. Method: immunoSEQ multiplex PCR; TCRdb's copy keeps in-frame clones and lacks some. The table has 200,000 to 250,000 clones, roughly 84% seen once; the top ten hold just under 1%. Input material: peripheral blood. The source is a man aged 40-55 years with acute or convalescent COVID-19. CDR3s include the opening cysteine and the closing phenylalanine or tryptophan. Fields, in order: CDR3 length, D gene, clone size, J gene, V gene, CDR3 DNA, CDR3 protein. The D gene is left open where the match is weak. Clone size is not always given. Where it is, it says once, few, many or a class for expanded clones.

11,.,.,TRBJ2-2,TRBV9,TGTGCCAGCAACACAGCCGGGGAGCTGTTTTTT,CASNTAGELFF
15,TRBD2,.,TRBJ2-1,TRBV4-2,TGTGCCAGCAGCCAACTAGCGGGGGCCCACAATGAGCAGTTCTTC,CASSQLAGAHNEQFF
18,.,.,TRBJ2-5,TRBV9,TGTGCCAGCAGCGTAGAGGGGGGAGGGAGTAGCGTACAAGAGACCCAGTACTTC,CASSVEGGGSSVQETQYF
16,TRBD2,.,TRBJ2-7,TRBV7-2,TGTGCCAGCAGCTTGTCTAGCGGGGGGGCCAGGAACGAGCAGTACTTC,CASSLSSGGARNEQYF
13,.,.,TRBJ1-1,TRBV5-6,TGTGCCAGCAGCTTTCGCGTCGCAGGTAGGGCTTTCTTT,CASSFRVAGRAFF
14,.,.,TRBJ2-7,TRBV19,TGTGCCAGTAGTATAGGAGTCGGCTCCTACGAGCAGTACTTC,CASSIGVGSYEQYF
15,.,.,TRBJ2-5,TRBV5-6,TGTGCCAGCAGCCGACAGGGAGGACACCAAGAGACCCAGTACTTC,CASSRQGGHQETQYF
17,.,few,TRBJ1-1,TRBV7-2,TGTGCCAGCAGCTTAGGAGGTCGACCGATTGGGAACACTGAAGCTTTCTTT,CASSLGGRPIGNTEAFF
16,.,once,TRBJ1-5,TRBV12-5,TGTGCTAGTGGTTTGGTACGGGGGGATAGCAATCAGCCCCAGCATTTT,CASGLVRGDSNQPQHF
14,.,once,TRBJ2-1,TRBV7-8,TGTGCCAGCAGCTTAGCGGGCAGATACAATGAGCAGTTCTTC,CASSLAGRYNEQFF
15,.,.,TRBJ1-3,TRBV5-1,TGCGCCAGCAGCTTGGCCTTCCTCTCTGGAAACACCATATATTTT,CASSLAFLSGNTIYF
14,.,.,TRBJ1-1,TRBV30,TGTGCCGATCAGAAGAGGACAGCAAACACTGAAGCTTTCTTT,CADQKRTANTEAFF
12,.,few,TRBJ1-1,TRBV29-1,TGCAGCGTTCAAACAGGGTTGGCTGAAGCTTTCTTT,CSVQTGLAEAFF
15,.,.,TRBJ2-3,TRBV2,TGTGCCAGCAACACGGGACAATCTAGCACAGATACGCAGTATTTT,CASNTGQSSTDTQYF
17,.,few,TRBJ1-2,TRBV28,TGTGCCAGCAGTTTAATCAGGAAGGTCGGGGCTAACTATGGCTACACCTTC,CASSLIRKVGANYGYTF
17,TRBD1,.,TRBJ2-2,TRBV5-1,TGCGCCAGCAGCATCGTCGGGACAGGGGGATTCGGTGGGGAGCTGTTTTTT,CASSIVGTGGFGGELFF
12,.,.,TRBJ1-6,TRBV11-2,TGTGCCAGCAGCTTACCAAATTCACCCCTCCACTTT,CASSLPNSPLHF
12,TRBD1,.,TRBJ2-7,TRBV6-5,TGTGCCAAGGGACAGGGGACCTACGAGCAGTACTTC,CAKGQGTYEQYF
14,.,.,TRBJ2-7,TRBV7-9,TGTGCCAGCAGCCGATTGGGGCCCCTAGACGAGCAGTACTTC,CASSRLGPLDEQYF
13,.,.,TRBJ2-1,TRBV11-3,TGTGCCAGCGGTACTACTAGGGCCAATGAGCAGTTCTTC,CASGTTRANEQFF
12,TRBD1,.,TRBJ1-1,TRBV6-5,TGTGCCAGCAGCACGCGGACAGGGAGGCCTTTCTTT,CASSTRTGRPFF
21,.,.,TRBJ1-2,TRBV3-1/TRBV3-2,TGTGCCAGCAGCCAATCGCCCTTAAGGGGTGCCCGAGCTCACGAACACTATGGCTACACCTTC,CASSQSPLRGARAHEHYGYTF
12,TRBD1,once,TRBJ1-1,TRBV20-1,TGCAGTGCTAGTCTACAGGGGGCTGAAGCTTTCTTT,CSASLQGAEAFF
17,TRBD2,.,TRBJ2-3,TRBV7-9,TGTGCCAGCAGCGTTAGACTTACTAGCGCAAGCACAGATACGCAGTATTTT,CASSVRLTSASTDTQYF
13,.,few,TRBJ1-6,TRBV5-1,TGCGCCAGCAGCGTCGACATCGATTCACCCCTCCACTTT,CASSVDIDSPLHF
13,TRBD2,.,TRBJ2-1,TRBV5-1,TGCGCCAGCAGCCCGACTAGCTTTAATGAGCAGTTCTTC,CASSPTSFNEQFF
14,TRBD1,.,TRBJ1-5,TRBV6-6,TGTGCCAGCAGGCCTACAGGGGGTAATCAGCCCCAGCATTTT,CASRPTGGNQPQHF
13,TRBD2,.,TRBJ2-3,TRBV30,TGTGCCTGGGGTAGCGGGGGGGCCCAGACGCAGTATTTT,CAWGSGGAQTQYF
13,.,.,TRBJ1-1,TRBV11-2,TGTGCCAGCAGCTTAAACCAGTACACTGAAGCTTTCTTT,CASSLNQYTEAFF
12,.,.,TRBJ1-2,TRBV6-6,TGTGCCAGCAGTCGGGGCCCATATGGCTACACCTTC,CASSRGPYGYTF
15,.,.,TRBJ1-6,TRBV30,TGTGCCTGGAGTTTCATACGGGGGGGTAATTCACCCCTCCACTTT,CAWSFIRGGNSPLHF
13,.,.,TRBJ2-1,TRBV5-1,TGCGCCAGCAGCCTAGCGTTCCACAATGAGCAGTTCTTC,CASSLAFHNEQFF
14,.,.,TRBJ1-6,TRBV6-1,TGTGCCAGCAGTGAAGTCGGCGGATTCTCACCCCTCCACTTT,CASSEVGGFSPLHF
16,.,.,TRBJ2-2,TRBV9,TGTGCCAGCAGCGTAGGAGGGCGTCCGAACACCGGGGAGCTGTTTTTT,CASSVGGRPNTGELFF
14,.,many,TRBJ1-1,TRBV19,TGTGCCAGTATGGCGACAGGCTTGAACACTGAAGCTTTCTTT,CASMATGLNTEAFF
16,TRBD1,.,TRBJ1-1,TRBV4-1,TGCGCCAGCAGCCAAGAAAAGGCGCAGGGGGGCACTGAAGCTTTCTTT,CASSQEKAQGGTEAFF
14,TRBD1,.,TRBJ2-7,TRBV6-5,TGTGCCAGCGGGCACAGGGGGCGCATTTACGAGCAGTACTTC,CASGHRGRIYEQYF
15,.,.,TRBJ2-5,TRBV5-6,TGTGCCAGCAGCTTACCCAGGTTTCGCCAAGAGACCCAGTACTTC,CASSLPRFRQETQYF
14,.,.,TRBJ1-6,TRBV28,TGTGCCAGCAGGCAAACAGGGAACAATTCACCCCTCCACTTT,CASRQTGNNSPLHF
13,.,.,TRBJ2-1,TRBV29-1,TGCAGCGCCCCCGAGTCGTCTAGCGTCGAGCAGTTCTTC,CSAPESSSVEQFF
15,.,.,TRBJ2-3,TRBV5-1,TGCGCCAGCAGCCCGGGTTTTGGAGGCACAGATACGCAGTATTTT,CASSPGFGGTDTQYF
15,.,once,TRBJ2-3,TRBV12-5,TGTGCTAGTGGCCGAACAGGGTACCCCACAGATACGCAGTATTTT,CASGRTGYPTDTQYF